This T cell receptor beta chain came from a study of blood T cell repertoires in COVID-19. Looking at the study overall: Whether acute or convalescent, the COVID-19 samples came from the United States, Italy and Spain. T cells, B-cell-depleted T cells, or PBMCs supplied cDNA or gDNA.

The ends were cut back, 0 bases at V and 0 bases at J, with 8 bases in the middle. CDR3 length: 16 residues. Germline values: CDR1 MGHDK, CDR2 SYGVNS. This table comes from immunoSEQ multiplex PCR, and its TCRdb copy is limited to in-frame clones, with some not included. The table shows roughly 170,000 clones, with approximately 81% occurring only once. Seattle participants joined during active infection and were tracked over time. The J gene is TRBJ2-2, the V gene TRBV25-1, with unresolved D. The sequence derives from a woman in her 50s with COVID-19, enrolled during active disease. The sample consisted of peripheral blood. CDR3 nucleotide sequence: TGTGCCAGCAGTGAATATGGTCTAACGAACACCGGGGAGCTGTTTTTT. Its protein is CASSEYGLTNTGELFF.